A single sample is the source of the 29 T cell receptor beta chains below, sequenced in a study of T cells in Graves' hyperthyroidism and ophthalmopathy (dated 2019 in TCRdb). The library relied on multiplex PCR. Sequencer: Illumina HiSeq 2000. TCR beta CDR3 regions were amplified from RNA transcripts. The first round of RT-PCR for the TCR CDR3 was performed with the HTBI primer set and the Qiagen OneStep RT-PCR kit. TCRdb ran its own pipeline on the public reads, namely fastp trimming at Q25 and MiXCR clone calling, and kept in-frame beta chains. Identical CDR3 protein sequences are pooled into one entry, listed with their most common genes and DNA. A total of over 700,000 distinct CDR3 sequences appear in this sample, about 38% of them only once. Over 8% of the sample is taken by the ten largest. The material sequenced was blood. Receptor source: a young man with Graves' hyperthyroidism.

The chain uses TRBV14 and TRBJ2-5; 14 positions agree with TRBD2. This CDR3 is 17 amino acids long. Germline loops: CDR1 SGHDN, CDR2 FVKESK. The V and J ends lost 6 bases and 5 bases, in that order; junction bases with no gene match: 11. In nucleotides, the CDR3 is TGTGCCAGCAGTCGTAAGGGACTAGCGGGAGTACATGAGACCCAGTACTTC. Encoded protein: CASSRKGLAGVHETQYF.

In its sample, this clonotype was seen many times. The chain couples TRBV7-6 to TRBJ2-7; 7 nucleotides agree with TRBD1. Germline V gene lookup returns CDR1 SGHVS and CDR2 FNYEAQ. Trimming at V came to 5 bases and at J to 0 bases, leaving 7 bases not matched to a gene. The CDR3 contains 15 residues. The CDR3 DNA is TGTGCCAGCAGCGCTCGACAGGGAAGCTCCTACGAGCAGTACTTC. Residues: CASSARQGSSYEQYF.

This clonotype was detected only a few times. The chain combines TRBV19 with TRBJ2-7, with a tentative D call TRBD1 (6 bases). With 8 bases removed from V and 5 bases from J, the gap between germline ends came to 22 bases. The CDR3 spans 15 residues. Germline CDR1 and CDR2: LNHDA and SQIVND (reference sequence). The CDR3: CASLKRRGILHEQYF. In nucleotides, the CDR3 is TGTGCCAGTCTAAAACGCAGGGGCATCCTCCACGAGCAGTACTTC.

The chain couples TRBV6-4 to TRBJ2-5; TRBD1 agrees at 8 bases. This CDR3 comprises 16 residues. With 0 bases clipped from V and 6 bases from J, the junction kept 9 bases outside the gene matches. Per germline, CDR1 MRHNA and CDR2 SNTAGT. DNA for the CDR3: TGTGCCAGCAGTGACTCCGTCGGACAGGGCGGAAAGACCCAGTACTTC. This sequence encodes CASSDSVGQGGKTQYF.

This clonotype occurred many times. The rearrangement uses TRBV7-8 and TRBJ1-4, with no clear D. Deletions cut 3 bases from V and 5 bases from J, with 10 bases between. The germline CDR1 and CDR2 sequences are SGHVS and FQNEAQ. CDR3 length: 14 residues. This chain's CDR3 is CASSFGRVNEKLFF. The CDR3 coding sequence is TGTGCCAGCAGCTTTGGGCGAGTGAATGAAAAACTGTTTTTT.

This chain links TRBV29-1 with TRBJ2-3; 7 bases align to TRBD1. From germline, CDR1 is SQVTM and CDR2 ANQGSEA. The CDR3 spans 13 residues. V gave up 7 bases and J gave up 2 bases; unmatched junction bases: 6. This chain's CDR3 is CSAPGQHTDTQYF. The CDR3 coding sequence is TGCAGCGCCCCGGGACAGCACACAGATACGCAGTATTTT.

This clonotype was detected only a few times. This rearrangement joins TRBV20-1 to TRBJ1-1, with D hard to call. Germline V lookup: CDR1 DFQATT, CDR2 SNEGSKA (reference sequence). This CDR3 has 12 amino acids. The germline V and J ends were trimmed by 6 bases and 4 bases, with 12 bases remaining between them. The chain's CDR3 is CSAHPLGTEAFF. The DNA of the CDR3 is TGCAGTGCCCATCCTCTGGGCACTGAAGCTTTCTTT.

The chain combines TRBV4-2 with TRBJ2-7, with D maybe TRBD1 (6 bases). With 4 bases removed from V and 6 bases from J, the gap between germline ends came to 19 bases. CDR3 length: 15 amino acids. Per the germline V gene, CDR1 is LGHNA and CDR2 is YNFKEQ. The CDR3: CASSLDPGQGGEQYF. The CDR3 DNA sequence: TGTGCCAGCAGCCTCGATCCGGGACAAGGTGGCGAGCAGTACTTC.

This clonotype was observed at least ten times. This chain links TRBV9 with TRBJ2-7, with 9 nucleotides matching TRBD2. Germline CDR1 SGDLS, CDR2 YYNGEE. There are 15 residues in the CDR3. The V gene end was trimmed by 0 bases and the J gene end by 6 bases; junction bases not matched to a gene: 7. The CDR3 loop is CASSVDGGRGLEQYF. The DNA for the CDR3 is TGTGCCAGCAGCGTAGATGGCGGGAGGGGGCTCGAGCAGTACTTC.

The chain has TRBV12-3 or TRBV12-4 and TRBJ2-7; possible D gene TRBD1, 7 bases. The CDR3 totals 13 residues. With 10 bases removed from V and 6 bases from J, the gap between germline ends came to 19 bases. The CDR3 nucleotides are TGTGCCACCACAGCCGTGCAGGGGGGCGAGCAGTACTTC. Protein product: CATTAVQGGEQYF.

The V gene is TRBV29-1, the J gene TRBJ1-2, with TRBD1 matching 7 bases. The CDR3 sequence is 12 residues long. Germline assignment: CDR1 SQVTM and CDR2 ANQGSEA. Trimming cost V 7 bases and J 6 bases; bases outside gene matches: 8. The CDR3 region is CSGRRQGNGYTF. The CDR3 region has the DNA TGCAGCGGGAGGCGACAGGGTAATGGCTACACCTTC.

The chain links TRBV15 to TRBJ1-1; D remains unclear. V was pared by 3 bases and J by 5 bases, with 4 bases between. Germline V gene lookup returns CDR1 LNHNV and CDR2 YYDKDF (reference sequence). The CDR3 loop spans 11 amino acids. The CDR3 nucleotides are TGTGCCACCAGCAGCCTAACTGAAGCTTTCTTT. Its protein is CATSSLTEAFF. Full variable domain (outside the CDR3, taken from reference TRBV15 and TRBJ1-1): DAMVIQNPRYQVTQFGKPVTLSCSQTLNHNVMYWYQQKSSQAPKLLFHYYDKDFNNEADTPDNFQSRRPNTSFCFLDIRSPGLGDTAMYLCATSSLTEAFFGQGTRLTVV.

This clonotype was observed many times. The chain employs TRBV29-1 and TRBJ2-5, with D hard to call. Germline lookup yields CDR1 SQVTM and CDR2 ANQGSEA. Between the trimmed V and J ends, which lost 8 bases and 2 bases, there was a span of 12 bases. The CDR3 length is 12 residues. CDR3 nucleotide sequence: TGCAGCACAACCGACGGACAAGAGACCCAGTACTTC. Residues: CSTTDGQETQYF.

As concerns this clonotype: Since a much larger clone is just one base distant, this may be a read error. V and J are TRBV7-9 and TRBJ1-5; 7 nucleotides agree with TRBD1. Germline assignment: CDR1 SEHNR and CDR2 FQNEAQ (reference sequence). V was pared by 6 bases and J by 6 bases, with 8 bases of the junction left unmatched. The CDR3 runs to 14 residues. The CDR3 coding sequence is TGTGCCAGCAGTGAGACAGGGTTCGGTCAGCCCCAGCATTTT. It codes for CASSETGFGQPQHF.

V usage is TRBV5-8 and J usage is TRBJ1-1; D possibly corresponds to TRBD1 (5 bases). The V and J ends lost 1 base and 1 base respectively, with 11 bases between them. CDR1 SGHTS and CDR2 YDEGEE come from the germline V gene. This CDR3 is 15 amino acids long. The CDR3 DNA is TGTGCCAGCAGCTTGAAAATCCAGGGGAACACTGAAGCTTTCTTT. It is translated as CASSLKIQGNTEAFF.

The chain links TRBV6-6 to TRBJ1-2; 10 bases are shared with TRBD1. V gave up 5 bases and J gave up 3 bases; unmatched junction bases: 6. The length of the CDR3 is 15 residues. Germline V gene data show CDR1 as MNHNY and CDR2 as SVGAGI (reference sequence). CDR3 region: CASSHTGTGDYGYTF. CDR3 coding DNA: TGTGCCAGCAGTCATACCGGGACAGGGGACTATGGCTACACCTTC.

This chain links TRBV7-9 with TRBJ2-2; D may be TRBD1 (7 bases). Germline assignment: CDR1 SEHNR and CDR2 FQNEAQ (reference sequence). V was cut by 6 bases and J by 0 bases, with 14 bases left in between. The CDR3 contains 16 residues. The CDR3 reads CASSLRGDANTGELFF. The CDR3 nucleotides read TGTGCCAGCAGTCTCAGGGGGGACGCGAACACCGGGGAGCTGTTTTTT.

This clonotype was detected many times. The V call is TRBV6-5, the J call TRBJ1-2, with TRBD1 matching over 9 bases. V shed 9 bases and J 7 bases; nucleotides not matched to a gene: 3. Per the germline V gene, CDR1 is MNHEY and CDR2 is SVGAGI. The CDR3 is 11 residues long. This chain's CDR3 is CASGQGLGYTF. In nucleotides, the CDR3 is TGTGCCAGTGGACAGGGGCTTGGCTACACCTTC.

In this sample, this clonotype turned up a few times. The chain combines TRBV30 with TRBJ2-5; possible D gene TRBD1, 6 bases. With 2 bases removed from V and 0 bases from J, the gap between germline ends came to 7 bases. CDR3 length: 13 residues. Germline V gives CDR1 GTSNPN, CDR2 SVGIG (reference sequence). The CDR3 loop reads CAWSRGYQETQYF. CDR3 bases: TGTGCCTGGAGTAGGGGGTACCAAGAGACCCAGTACTTC.

The V call is TRBV19, the J call TRBJ1-4; no definite D call. This CDR3 contains 15 residues. V gave up 3 bases and J gave up 3 bases, with 11 bases separating them. Germline V CDR1 and CDR2: LNHDA, SQIVND (reference sequence). CDR3 bases: TGTGCCAGTAGTATCTATAAGGAGCCTAATGAAAAACTGTTTTTT. Translating gives CASSIYKEPNEKLFF.

The chain uses TRBV6-6 and TRBJ1-1; TRBD1 matches 7 bases. Germline V CDR1 and CDR2: MNHNY, SVGAGI (reference sequence). This CDR3 is built from 14 residues. After removal of 6 bases from V and 0 bases from J, the junction contained 4 bases not matched to a gene. The CDR3 is CASRGQPMNTEAFF. DNA of the CDR3: TGTGCCAGCAGGGGACAGCCAATGAACACTGAAGCTTTCTTT.

CDR3 nucleotide sequence: TGCGCCAGCAGTGAGTCGGCAGGGCGGCAGCCCCAGCATTTT. This translates into CASSESAGRQPQHF. V and J are TRBV10-2 and TRBJ1-5; D is possibly TRBD1 (5 bases). Trimming pared 0 bases from V and 7 bases from J, leaving 10 bases between. The germline V gene has CDR1 WSHSY and CDR2 SAAADI. CDR3 size: 14 residues.

A few counts support this clonotype. The gene calls are TRBV4-3 and TRBJ1-4, with a possible D match to TRBD1 (5 bases). The V end lost 0 bases, the J end lost 4 bases, and 9 bases lay between the germline ends. The CDR3 extends over 15 amino acids. Germline V lookup: CDR1 LGHNA, CDR2 YSLEER. The CDR3 DNA reads as TGCGCCAGCAGCCAAGAGAACAGGATTAATGAAAAACTGTTTTTT. Translating it yields CASSQENRINEKLFF.

The genes are TRBV29-1 and TRBJ1-2; no definite D call. Between the trimmed V and J ends, which lost 5 bases and 6 bases, there was a span of 10 bases. Germline V CDR1 and CDR2: SQVTM, ANQGSEA. There are 11 residues in the CDR3. In DNA, the CDR3 is TGCAGCGTTTCTGCACCCCATGGCTACACCTTC. Translated: CSVSAPHGYTF.

This clonotype appeared many times. The gene calls are TRBV11-2 and TRBJ1-4; D is undetermined. Deletions cut 2 bases from V and 10 bases from J, with 5 bases between. The CDR3 is 11 amino acids. Germline V gene data show CDR1 as SGHAT and CDR2 as FQNNGV. CDR3 coding DNA: TGTGCCAGCAGCTTACAAGGAAAACTGTTTTTT. Translated: CASSLQGKLFF.

The chain joins TRBV25-1 to TRBJ2-1; no clear D. CDR1 MGHDK and CDR2 SYGVNS come from the germline V gene. The length of the CDR3 is 11 residues. The V gene lost 1 base and the J gene lost 10 bases, with 5 bases spanning the gap. CDR3 nucleotides: TGTGCCAGCAGTGAATCCCGCGAGCAGTTCTTC. It encodes CASSESREQFF.

This clonotype was seen more than once but under ten times. The J gene is TRBJ2-7, the V gene TRBV6-2 or TRBV6-3; 9 bases fit TRBD1. The germline gives CDR1 MNHEY, CDR2 SVGEGT. CDR3 size: 13 residues. The trim removed 4 bases at V and 5 bases at J, leaving 3 bases unmatched. The CDR3 reads CASSSTGGNEQYF. The CDR3 nucleotides read TGTGCCAGCAGTTCCACAGGGGGCAACGAGCAGTACTTC.

J is TRBJ2-1 and V is TRBV24-1; TRBD2 matches 10 bases. The junction had 10 bases not matched to a gene; V was cut back by 2 bases and J by 7 bases. CDR1 and CDR2 from the germline V gene are KGHDR and SFDVKD. The CDR3 is 17 residues long. This CDR3 reads CATSDSGGSGGANEQFF. CDR3 sequence (DNA): TGTGCCACCAGTGATTCAGGAGGGAGCGGGGGGGCGAATGAGCAGTTCTTC.

The genes are TRBV7-9 and TRBJ2-2; D might be TRBD2 (6 bases). Between the trimmed V and J ends, which lost 7 bases and 4 bases, there was a span of 13 bases. This CDR3 region has 14 residues. Germline V gene sequence: CDR1 SEHNR, CDR2 FQNEAQ (reference sequence). The CDR3 nucleotides are TGTGCCAGCACCCTTTCCGGGGGCACCGGGGAGCTGTTTTTT. Amino acid sequence: CASTLSGGTGELFF.